The T cell receptor (beta chain) under discussion was sequenced for a study of blood T cell repertoires in COVID-19. Across the study: Both acute and convalescent COVID-19 samples were obtained from the United States, Italy and Spain. PBMCs, B-cell-depleted T cells, or T cells provided the cDNA or gDNA that made up the material.

The CDR3 is made up of 14 amino acids. The V segment lost 7 bases and the J segment 0 bases; nucleotides outside the gene matches: 4. Germline CDR1 SQVTM, CDR2 ANQGSEA. In the original workflow: Amplification with reference gene primers provided the estimates of nucleated cell counts. Repertoires were generated with immunoSEQ multiplex PCR, while TCRdb's copy carries only in-frame clones and drops some. V and J calls and clone size follow that table, whereas D and trimming were derived from the DNA. The top ten clones hold around 15% of a sample with 85,000 to 120,000 clones, 70% to 85% of them seen once.

The chain is built from TRBV29-1 and TRBJ1-4; 8 nucleotides align to TRBD1. The TCR originated in a woman aged 55-70 years with acute or convalescent COVID-19. Sequencing was carried out using peripheral blood. The CDR3 protein is CSAGQDATNEKLFF. The CDR3 DNA follows: TGCAGCGCGGGACAGGACGCAACTAATGAAAAACTGTTTTTT.